Listed here are 22 T cell receptor beta chains from one sample, sequenced in a study of identifying expanded T cells in peripheral blood. TCRdb keeps only in-frame clones here, not all; method: immunoSEQ multiplex PCR. The sample carries more than 75,000 clones, approximately 91% recorded once. The sequencing input was blood. The receptors here all came from a person between 18 and 70 years old in good health.

The chain links TRBV6-5 to TRBJ1-6, with D perhaps matching TRBD1 (6 bases). From germline, CDR1 is MNHEY and CDR2 SVGAGI. Deletions cut 0 bases from V and 6 bases from J, with 9 bases between. The length of the CDR3 is 15 residues. The CDR3 spells CASSYSTGANSPLHF. CDR3 sequence (DNA): TGTGCCAGCAGTTACTCGACAGGAGCTAATTCACCCCTCCACTTT.

Here the CDR3 reads CASSPNRGLYEQYF. In nucleotides, the CDR3 is TGTGCCAGCAGTCCTAACAGGGGGCTGTACGAGCAGTACTTC. The V call is TRBV6-5, the J call TRBJ2-7, with 9 bases that match TRBD1. Germline assignment: CDR1 MNHEY and CDR2 SVGAGI. The CDR3 length is 14 residues. Trimming removed 5 bases from V and 4 bases from J; junction bases left unmatched: 6.

The CDR3 reads CSVDGGQETQYF. Written as DNA, the CDR3 is TGCAGCGTTGACGGCGGCCAAGAGACCCAGTACTTC. This chain links TRBV29-1 with TRBJ2-5; D ambiguous. The CDR3 spans 12 residues. Trimming took 3 bases from V and 1 from J, leaving 6 bases between them. CDR1 and CDR2 (germline): SQVTM, ANQGSEA.

V is TRBV28 and J is TRBJ2-7, with 8 positions matching TRBD2. J lost 5 bases, V lost 9 bases, and 12 bases had no gene match. Germline V gives CDR1 MDHEN, CDR2 SYDVKM. The CDR3 loop spans 14 amino acids. The CDR3 region is CASIAGGGPDEQYF. The CDR3 bases are TGTGCCAGTATCGCGGGGGGAGGGCCGGACGAGCAGTACTTC.

The chain carries TRBV28 and TRBJ2-2; perhaps D is TRBD1 or TRBD2 (5 bases each). Deletions cut 6 bases from V and 6 bases from J, with 14 bases between. This CDR3 is 14 amino acids long. CDR1 and CDR2 (germline): MDHEN, SYDVKM. Here the CDR3 DNA reads TGTGCCAGCAGCGACCCTGGGACGGCCGGGGAGCTGTTTTTT. The encoded protein is CASSDPGTAGELFF.

V and J are TRBV6-1 and TRBJ1-1, with D tentatively TRBD1 (6 bases). Trimming pared 6 bases from V and 1 base from J, leaving 9 bases between. Germline CDR1 and CDR2: MNHNS and SASEGT. The CDR3 runs 13 residues. The CDR3 region has the DNA TGTGCCAGCAGGACGACAGGGAACACTGAAGCTTTCTTT. It codes for CASRTTGNTEAFF.

This clone is judged medium-sized. The rearrangement links TRBV29-1 to TRBJ1-1; D might be TRBD1 (5 bases). Germline CDR1 SQVTM, CDR2 ANQGSEA. This CDR3 spans 12 amino acids. V dropped 5 bases and J dropped 4 bases, with 11 bases sitting between them. CDR3 in amino acids: CSVQGEVTEAFF. CDR3 nucleotide sequence: TGCAGCGTTCAGGGAGAGGTCACTGAAGCTTTCTTT.

About this clone itself: This likely stems from a read error, as it lies one base from a far larger clone. The chain employs TRBV2 and TRBJ2-7; D unclear. The germline CDR1 and CDR2 sequences are SNHLY and FYNNEI. V was trimmed by 8 bases and J by 3 bases, leaving 5 bases between them. The CDR3 has 10 residues. CDR3 loop: CASGHYEQYF. CDR3 DNA: TGTGCCAGCGGGCACTACGAGCAGTACTTC.

The rearrangement links TRBV6-5 to TRBJ1-5; D is uncertain. The CDR3 has 13 residues. CDR1 and CDR2 from the germline V gene are MNHEY and SVGAGI. The V gene lost 7 bases and the J gene lost 4 bases, with 11 bases spanning the gap. CDR3 DNA: TGTGCCAGCACCCCCAGTCGGAATCAGCCCCAGCATTTT. Translation gives CASTPSRNQPQHF.

The chain links TRBV29-1 to TRBJ1-2; 7 nucleotides match TRBD1. The V segment lost 3 bases and the J segment 0 bases; nucleotides outside the gene matches: 4. Per germline, CDR1 SQVTM and CDR2 ANQGSEA. The CDR3 has 14 residues. The CDR3 sequence is CSVDEGAANYGYTF. The CDR3 bases are TGCAGCGTTGATGAGGGGGCAGCTAACTATGGCTACACCTTC.

The V and J genes are TRBV9 and TRBJ2-1; D is uncertain. The germline V gene has CDR1 SGDLS and CDR2 YYNGEE. Trimming removed 4 bases from V and 0 bases from J, with 8 bases in between. The CDR3 covers 14 residues. CDR3 protein: CASSPAPSYNEQFF. The CDR3 coding sequence is TGTGCCAGCAGCCCCGCCCCCTCCTACAATGAGCAGTTCTTC.

The V and J genes are TRBV19 and TRBJ1-6; D possibly corresponds to TRBD1 (5 bases). This CDR3 region has 15 residues. Trimming pared 5 bases from V and 10 bases from J, leaving 18 bases between. Germline V CDR1 and CDR2: LNHDA, SQIVND (reference sequence). The CDR3 DNA is TGTGCCAGTAGTGAGGGGCGCCCCGGAACCTCACCCCTCCACTTT. Its translation is CASSEGRPGTSPLHF.

The V call is TRBV29-1, the J call TRBJ1-6; tentative D call: TRBD1 (5 bases). The V gene's germline CDR1 is SQVTM and CDR2 ANQGSEA. There are 14 residues in the CDR3. V lost 4 bases and J lost 7, with 14 bases in between. CDR3 DNA sequence: TGCAGCGTTGCGGGTCAGGGCTTAAATTCACCCCTCCACTTT. Its protein is CSVAGQGLNSPLHF. The full variable domain, in which reference TRBV29-1 and TRBJ1-6 provide the parts outside the CDR3, is SAVISQKPSRDICQRGTSLTIQCQVDSQVTMMFWYRQQPGQSLTLIATANQGSEATYESGFVIDKFPISRPNLTFSTLTVSNMSPEDSSIYLCSVAGQGLNSPLHFGNGTRLTVT.

The chain couples TRBV5-6 to TRBJ2-7, with 8 bases matching TRBD1. Unmatched junction bases numbered 5, after V lost 0 bases and J lost 6 bases. The CDR3 is made up of 14 amino acids. Germline V gene data show CDR1 as SGHDT and CDR2 as YYEEEE. CDR3 in amino acids: CASSLVGTGSEQYF. Written as DNA, the CDR3 is TGTGCCAGCAGCTTGGTGGGGACAGGAAGCGAGCAGTACTTC.

The chain carries TRBV7-2 and TRBJ1-1; maybe TRBD1 (5 bases). V lost 1 base and J 3 bases, leaving 12 bases between the germline ends. Germline V gene sequence: CDR1 SGHTA, CDR2 FQGNSA. The CDR3 has 15 residues. CDR3: CASSLVGGRDTEAFF. DNA for the CDR3: TGTGCCAGCAGCTTAGTAGGCGGCAGGGACACTGAAGCTTTCTTT.

This chain uses TRBV7-9 with TRBJ2-1; D unclear. This CDR3 is built from 15 residues. Germline V lookup: CDR1 SEHNR, CDR2 FQNEAQ (reference sequence). V lost 3 bases to trimming and J lost 4 bases, with 13 bases between them. The CDR3: CASSFVTNLYNEQFF. CDR3 coding DNA: TGTGCCAGCAGCTTCGTCACAAACCTTTACAATGAGCAGTTCTTC.

The CDR3 region has the DNA TGTGCCAGCAGCCCATTTACGGGGCCGAACACTGAAGCTTTCTTT. It encodes CASSPFTGPNTEAFF. J is TRBJ1-1 and V is TRBV7-9; perhaps TRBD1 as D (5 bases). The CDR3 is 15 amino acids. The V end was cut by 5 bases, the J end by 1 base, with 14 bases between. CDR1 is SEHNR and CDR2 is FQNEAQ in the germline V gene (reference sequence).

This chain joins TRBV28 and TRBJ2-1; a weak D match, TRBD1 (6 bases). This CDR3 has 15 amino acids. The germline V and J ends were trimmed by 5 bases and 1 base, with 12 bases remaining between them. Looked up from germline, CDR1 is MDHEN and CDR2 is SYDVKM. The CDR3 DNA is TGTGCCAGCAGTACCGACAGGAATTCCTACAATGAGCAGTTCTTC. It encodes CASSTDRNSYNEQFF.

Here the CDR3 reads CASSSGASSGANVLTF. CDR3 nucleotides: TGTGCCAGCAGTTCAGGGGCAAGCTCTGGGGCCAACGTCCTGACTTTC. This sequence joins TRBV6-5 and TRBJ2-6; perhaps TRBD1 as D (6 bases). Looked up from germline, CDR1 is MNHEY and CDR2 is SVGAGI. The CDR3 length is 16 residues. The V end lost 4 bases, the J end lost 0 bases, and 10 bases lay between the germline ends.

The gene calls are TRBV7-2 and TRBJ2-1; weak D call: TRBD2 (6 bases). Looked up from germline, CDR1 is SGHTA and CDR2 is FQGNSA. This CDR3 has 15 amino acids. Trimming removed 3 bases at V and 4 bases at J, with 13 bases between. The CDR3 sequence is CASSFSGTLYNEQFF. The CDR3 DNA sequence: TGTGCCAGCAGCTTTTCCGGGACTCTTTACAATGAGCAGTTCTTC.

The genes are TRBV6-5 and TRBJ1-6, with 10 bases lining up with TRBD1. The junction had 7 bases not matched to a gene; V was cut back by 4 bases and J by 7 bases. The CDR3 has 16 amino acids. Germline CDR1 MNHEY, CDR2 SVGAGI. CDR3 in amino acids: CASSLPGQGRNSPLHF. The CDR3, as DNA: TGTGCCAGCAGTTTACCGGGACAGGGGAGGAATTCACCCCTCCACTTT.

The rearrangement joins TRBV5-1 to TRBJ2-1; 12 bases fit TRBD2. Trimming took 0 bases from V and 8 from J; bases not matched to a gene: 6. CDR3 size: 16 residues. Germline CDR1 SGHRS, CDR2 YFSETQ. The CDR3, as DNA: TGCGCCAGCAGCTTGGCTAGCGGGGGGGCCAAATATGAGCAGTTCTTC. It is translated as CASSLASGGAKYEQFF. Using reference TRBV5-1 and TRBJ2-1 for the parts outside the CDR3, the full variable domain is KAGVTQTPRYLIKTRGQQVTLSCSPISGHRSVSWYQQTPGQGLQFLFEYFSETQRNKGNFPGRFSGRQFSNSRSEMNVSTLELGDSALYLCASSLASGGAKYEQFFGPGTRLTVL.